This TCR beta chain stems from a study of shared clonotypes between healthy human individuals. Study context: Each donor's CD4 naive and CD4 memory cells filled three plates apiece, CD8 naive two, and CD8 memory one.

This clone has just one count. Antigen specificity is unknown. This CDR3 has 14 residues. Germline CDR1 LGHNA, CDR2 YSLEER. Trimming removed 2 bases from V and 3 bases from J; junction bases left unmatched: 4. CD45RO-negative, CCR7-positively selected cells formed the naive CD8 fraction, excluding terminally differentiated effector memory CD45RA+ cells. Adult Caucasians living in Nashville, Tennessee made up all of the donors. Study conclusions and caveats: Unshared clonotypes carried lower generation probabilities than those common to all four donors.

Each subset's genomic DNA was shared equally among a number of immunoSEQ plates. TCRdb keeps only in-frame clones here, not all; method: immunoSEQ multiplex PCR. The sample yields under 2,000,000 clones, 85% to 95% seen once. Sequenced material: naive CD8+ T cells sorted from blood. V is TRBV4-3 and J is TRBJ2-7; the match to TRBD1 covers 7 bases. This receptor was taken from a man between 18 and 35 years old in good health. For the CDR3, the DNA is TGCGCCAGCAGCCAAAGTACAGGGGACTACGAGCAGTACTTC. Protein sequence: CASSQSTGDYEQYF.